This TCR beta chain was captured in a study of early T cells in non-severe SARS-CoV-2 infection. TCRdb redid the calling of the 5' RACE reads with MiXCR, one entry per CDR3 protein. The table records 80,000 or so distinct CDR3 sequences, over 13% of them present only once. Sequenced input: whole blood. This TCR was sampled from an adult who was a healthcare worker with PCR-confirmed SARS-CoV-2 infection or an uninfected control (not recorded which).

DNA for the CDR3: TGTGCCAGCAGCCCAGGGGAGTATAGCACAGATACGCAGTATTTT. Translation gives CASSPGEYSTDTQYF. The V and J genes are TRBV11-2 and TRBJ2-3; weak D call: TRBD1 (6 bases). Germline CDR1 and CDR2: SGHAT and FQNNGV. V gave up 5 bases and J gave up 0 bases, with 12 bases separating them. The CDR3 runs 15 residues.